The clone carrying this T cell receptor (beta chain) was counted between two and nine times. CDR3 length: 14 amino acids. V was trimmed by 2 bases and J by 0 bases, leaving 7 bases between them. Germline V CDR1 and CDR2: SNHLY, FYNNEI. MiXCR, applied by TCRdb to the RT-PCR reads, yields one record per CDR3 protein. The sample lists 500,000 to 550,000 distinct CDR3 sequences, around a quarter seen once, with 2.5% to 3.5% in the top ten. The record originates from a study of response to subunit inactivated influenza vaccine. The sample was also linked to a second study, of T cells expressing NK-cell markers. That work states: Template switching by 5'RACE with UMIs generated the TCR beta cDNA. Seven of the eight sequenced donors were classified as HCMV-seropositive, and one was classified as seronegative. The authors applied an anti-gamma-delta TCR antibody in several experiments, and it restricted sorting to alpha-beta TCR T cells. These clonotypes also led the CD3+CD56-NKG2C+ fraction in four donors. Expanded NKG2C+ T cell clones had unclear HCMV specificity.

The chain links TRBV2 to TRBJ2-5; D gene uncertain. This clonotype was sampled from a man in his fifties who received an inactivated influenza vaccine. This specimen consisted of CD4+ T cells sorted from PBMCs, obtained less than 13 days after vaccination. In DNA form, the CDR3 reads TGTGCCAGCAGTGAACCCAGCTACCAAGAGACCCAGTACTTC. Its translation: CASSEPSYQETQYF.